What follows describes a single T cell receptor (beta chain). Its antigen target is currently unknown. No qualities accompany the bases; no much larger clone lies one base away. These data belong to a study of blood T cell repertoires in COVID-19 (dated by TCRdb to the early 2020s). Turning to the overall study: Samples covering the acute and convalescent phases of COVID-19 were provided by collaborators in the United States, Italy and Spain. The prospective study material was composed of cDNA or gDNA derived from T cells, B-cell-depleted T cells, or PBMCs. Subjects who had been exposed to COVID-19, were actively infected with it, or had recovered from it provided the deeply sampled blood TCRbeta repertoires that made up the dataset. The repertoires were released in a freely available public database meant as a resource for research on the immune response to SARS-CoV-2. Samples came from the ongoing ImmuneRACE study (first 160 participants) plus 1,254 subjects from 6 global collaborators. Sample metadata almost always included a de-identified subject ID, COVID-19 status, age in years and sex. HLA class I and class II types, where available, came from metadata supplied by the sample provider rather than from assay-based typing.

Collaborating institutions collected whole blood in K2EDTA tubes following their own protocols. For TCRbeta analysis, collaborators shipped samples as frozen whole blood, isolated PBMCs, or DNA extracted from either of those sample types. Its CDR3 holds 14 amino acids, cysteine through phenylalanine. Only CDR3 DNA is held: 42 bases, read in frame from base 1. According to the germline V gene (reference sequence), CDR1 reads LGHDT and CDR2 reads YNNKEL. V is clipped by 0 bases and J by 9 bases, and the sequence between their germline boundaries is 12 bases long. The study at large found these results: The quantity of clinical and demographic metadata differed by source and by participant and was supplied without curation.

TCRbeta CDR3 regions were amplified from genomic DNA using the immunoSEQ Assay, a bias-controlled multiplex PCR. In the original analysis: The number of nucleated cells in each sample was estimated from the amplification of reference gene primers within the assay. To quantify the absolute abundance of each unique TCRbeta CDR3 rearrangement, sequence reads were collapsed and filtered. For each sample, productive Simpson clonality was calculated as the square root of Simpson's diversity index across productive rearrangements. What TCRdb holds here is the immuneACCESS table cut down to in-frame rearrangements. Part of the clones is not present; checked against another copy, under half of the missing clones reflect an unresolved V gene, and the others are unexplained. V, J and clone size are those of that table, while D and trimming were read from the DNA. Recorded for this sample are 450,000 to 500,000 clones; 70% to 90% of them occurred a single time. The ten largest account for 3% to 4% of the sample.

The sequenced sample was peripheral blood. The rearranged segments are TRBV3-1 (or the pseudogene TRBV3-2) and TRBJ2-1, and the D gene may be TRBD2, 5 bases matching. The source of this sequence is a human donor in a cohort sampled during active COVID-19. CDR3 loop: CASSQDLRVSEQFF. The bases are TGTGCCAGCAGCCAAGATCTGCGGGTTAGTGAGCAGTTCTTC.